The sample holds a few counts of the clone carrying this TCR beta chain. The data were obtained in a study of response to subunit inactivated influenza vaccine. In TCRdb, the RT-PCR reads were re-called with MiXCR into one record per CDR3 protein. Found here are approximately 500,000 distinct CDR3 sequences, around 21% of them singletons; the top ten hold 2.8%. V was clipped by 5 bases and J by 7 bases, with 12 bases between them. Germline V CDR1 and CDR2: MNHEY, SVGAGI. The CDR3 covers 13 residues. This same sample was also taken into another study, of T cells expressing NK-cell markers. That paper states: In generating TCR beta cDNA, 5'RACE template switching with UMIs was used. Among the eight sequenced donors, seven tested HCMV-seropositive and one tested seronegative. In several donors, dominant NKG2C+ clonotypes were about 1.0-8% of CD8+ T cells. The CD3+CD56-NKG2C+ fraction of a handful of donors was likewise dominated by these clonotypes. What remained unclear was the HCMV specificity of expanded NKG2C+ T cell clones.

Sample: CD4+ T cells sorted from PBMCs, taken 11 to 12 days after vaccination. The receptor was derived from a man in his fifties or sixties who received an inactivated influenza vaccine. V is TRBV6-5 and J is TRBJ2-1; maybe TRBD1 (6 bases). The CDR3 here is CASSNPRGNEQFF. CDR3 bases: TGTGCCAGCAGTAACCCCAGGGGTAATGAGCAGTTCTTC.